The entry below describes one T cell receptor (beta chain). The antigen is unknown. Assay: immunoSEQ multiplex PCR; the TCRdb copy retains only in-frame clones and omits some. The sample includes some 2,500,000 clones, just under 95% of them seen just once. The sample belongs to a study of shared clonotypes between healthy human individuals. Study findings and constraints: Represented genetic and exposure-history diversity was restricted by having few donors. Depth of sequencing was expected to influence donor clonotype sharing.

The CDR3 is 14 amino acids. V was clipped by 6 bases and J by 2 bases; unmatched bases: 7. From germline, CDR1 is LNHDA and CDR2 SQIVND (reference sequence). Material: naive CD4+ T cells from PBMCs. Subset here: CD45RA+ positively selected. This sequence originates from a man aged 18-30 years in good health. Some clones in this sample may be carry-over from other donors' samples. V usage is TRBV19 and J usage is TRBJ2-7, with 7 bases identical to TRBD2. Here the CDR3 DNA reads TGTGCCAGTAGCCCGGGGACTAACACCTACGAGCAGTACTTC. It codes for CASSPGTNTYEQYF.